The clone carrying this T cell receptor (beta chain) was recorded at least ten times. These data originate in a study of T cells in Graves' hyperthyroidism and ophthalmopathy. Study-wide background: Peripheral blood specimens were obtained at initial diagnosis, prior to any treatment.

The germline gives CDR1 LGHDT, CDR2 YNNKEL (reference sequence). The CDR3 is made up of 15 amino acids. The junction had 8 bases not matched to a gene; V was cut back by 6 bases and J by 2 bases. The TCR beta CDR3 regions underwent amplification using RNA transcripts as the source. When the TCR CDR3 underwent first-round RT-PCR, the HTBI primer set was used. MiXCR, run by TCRdb on the multiplex PCR reads, gives a single entry per CDR3 protein. Among approximately 380,000 distinct CDR3 sequences listed, more than 12% were seen once. The sequence came from a man aged 50 to 59 with Graves' ophthalmopathy. The genes are TRBV3-1 and TRBJ2-5; 8 positions agree with TRBD1. Sequences were obtained from blood. CDR3: CASRTGTGLQETQYF. CDR3 nucleotides: TGTGCCAGCAGAACCGGGACAGGACTGCAAGAGACCCAGTACTTC.